The 26 T cell receptor beta chains below come from one sample, sequenced in a study of CD8 T cells in ankylosing spondylitis. TCRdb recomputed calls from the 5' RACE reads with MiXCR, one row per CDR3 protein. The data hold more than 150,000 distinct CDR3 sequences, with 15% to 20% observed a single time. The sample comprised blood, either unsorted or a sorted T cell fraction (not recorded which). These receptors all stem from a male donor under 30 with ankylosing spondylitis or in good health (not recorded which).

The V gene is TRBV6-2 or TRBV6-3, the J gene TRBJ1-1; D is perhaps TRBD1 (6 bases). The CDR3 has 13 residues. Trimming removed 3 bases at V and 5 bases at J, with 10 bases between. Germline CDR1 is MNHEY and CDR2 is SVGEGT. The CDR3 DNA is TGTGCCAGCAGTTATGGGACACGTACTGAAGCTTTCTTT. This codes for CASSYGTRTEAFF.

This rearrangement joins TRBV4-3 to TRBJ2-2; D is unclear. V dropped 2 bases and J dropped 6 bases, with 7 bases sitting between them. The CDR3 contains 13 residues. Germline V lookup: CDR1 LGHNA, CDR2 YSLEER. The chain's CDR3 is CASSQSTAGELFF. CDR3 DNA: TGCGCCAGCAGCCAATCCACGGCCGGGGAGCTGTTTTTT.

This clonotype was counted between two and nine times. The CDR3 loop is CASSFSRTGELFF. DNA for the CDR3: TGTGCCAGCAGCTTCTCACGTACCGGGGAGCTGTTTTTT. This sequence joins TRBV7-7 and TRBJ2-2, with D uncertain. CDR1 and CDR2 from the germline V gene are SSHAT and FNYEAQ (reference sequence). Trimming shortened V by 3 bases and J by 5 bases, and 7 bases separated the two germline ends. CDR3 size: 13 residues.

This clonotype occurred a few times. V is TRBV4-2 and J is TRBJ2-5; 8 bases line up with TRBD2. V was clipped by 4 bases and J by 4 bases; unmatched bases: 8. CDR1 and CDR2 (germline): LGHNA, YNFKEQ. The CDR3 runs to 15 residues. DNA for the CDR3: TGTGCCAGCAGCCCCCAGAGCGGGAGACGAGAGACCCAGTACTTC. Translation gives CASSPQSGRRETQYF.

Many counts were recorded for this clonotype. V usage is TRBV6-6 and J usage is TRBJ1-4; TRBD1 agrees at 8 bases. V lost 6 bases and J lost 8; bases outside the gene matches: 8. The germline V gene encodes CDR1 MNHNY and CDR2 SVGAGI (reference sequence). The CDR3 has 14 amino acids. The DNA of the CDR3 is TGTGCCAGCAGATTAGACAGGGGAGGCGAAAAACTGTTTTTT. This gives the protein CASRLDRGGEKLFF.

This clonotype was recorded many times. The junction differs from germline at one of its ends, possibly a read error. The chain uses TRBV12-3 or TRBV12-4 and TRBJ2-1, with unresolved D. CDR3 length: 11 amino acids. CDR3 DNA sequence: TGTGCCAGCAGTTTTAGAAGCATCACCAACTTC. Its translation: CASSFRSITNF.

In this sample, this clonotype turned up many times. The rearrangement links TRBV7-3 to TRBJ2-7; D uncertain. The CDR3 has 13 amino acids. Trimming took 1 base from V and 3 from J, leaving 7 bases between them. The V gene's germline CDR1 is SGHTA and CDR2 FQGTGA. CDR3 sequence (DNA): TGTGCCAGCAGCTTAAAGGGTAACTACGAGCAGTACTTC. This codes for CASSLKGNYEQYF.

This clonotype was seen repeatedly, ten times or more. This chain joins TRBV19 and TRBJ1-1; D is unclear. Germline CDR1 reads LNHDA; CDR2 reads SQIVND (reference sequence). CDR3 size: 12 residues. The V and J ends lost 6 bases and 2 bases respectively, with 7 bases between them. CDR3 bases: TGTGCCAGTAGCGCCCCTAACACTGAAGCTTTCTTT. The encoded protein is CASSAPNTEAFF.

This clonotype was detected many times. The gene calls are TRBV20-1 and TRBJ2-5; 8 nucleotides match TRBD2. The CDR3 is 15 amino acids. Germline assignment: CDR1 DFQATT and CDR2 SNEGSKA (reference sequence). V was pared by 0 bases and J by 5 bases, with 8 bases of the junction left unmatched. Here the CDR3 reads CSARDSGRSSETQYF. The CDR3 DNA is TGCAGTGCTAGAGACAGCGGGAGATCGTCGGAGACCCAGTACTTC.

Many counts were recorded for this clonotype. The chain is built from TRBV11-2 and TRBJ2-5; TRBD1 aligns across 9 bases. V gave up 2 bases and J gave up 3 bases; unmatched junction bases: 4. CDR3 size: 15 residues. In germline, CDR1 is SGHAT, CDR2 FQNNGV. The CDR3 DNA follows: TGTGCCAGCAGCTTATGGACAGGGGAAAAAGAGACCCAGTACTTC. Amino acid sequence: CASSLWTGEKETQYF.

There are many counts of this clonotype. The chain has TRBV5-1 and TRBJ2-5; 7 bases fit TRBD1. Germline V gene lookup returns CDR1 SGHRS and CDR2 YFSETQ. The CDR3 has 15 amino acids. With V trimmed by 4 bases and J by 2 bases, 8 bases remained unmatched. The chain's CDR3 is CASSKSGTDQETQYF. The CDR3, as DNA: TGCGCCAGCAGCAAATCCGGGACAGATCAAGAGACCCAGTACTTC.

The chain is built from TRBV12-3 or TRBV12-4 and TRBJ1-5; D unclear. The V and J ends lost 6 bases and 5 bases respectively, with 8 bases between them. The CDR3 loop spans 12 amino acids. The CDR3 sequence is CASSQKDQPQHF. CDR3 sequence (DNA): TGTGCCAGCAGCCAGAAGGATCAGCCCCAGCATTTT.

At least ten counts were recorded for this clonotype. V and J are TRBV15 and TRBJ2-5; D assignment may be TRBD1 or TRBD2 (5 bases each). There are 15 residues in the CDR3. Germline values: CDR1 LNHNV, CDR2 YYDKDF (reference sequence). The V and J ends lost 0 bases and 4 bases respectively, with 12 bases between them. The CDR3 coding sequence is TGTGCCACCAGCAGAGATCGGGGCAGGGTAGAGACCCAGTACTTC. It specifies CATSRDRGRVETQYF.

This clonotype occurred many times. V usage is TRBV2 and J usage is TRBJ2-2, with unresolved D. This CDR3 has 13 residues. Trimming left V 4 bases short and J 3 bases short, with 6 bases between. From germline, CDR1 is SNHLY and CDR2 FYNNEI. In DNA, the CDR3 is TGTGCCAGCAGTGGATTATACACCGGGGAGCTGTTTTTT. This codes for CASSGLYTGELFF.

J is TRBJ2-7 and V is TRBV30, with D possibly being TRBD1 (6 bases). The germline V gene encodes CDR1 GTSNPN and CDR2 SVGIG (reference sequence). Trimming stripped 7 bases from V and 2 bases from J, with 12 bases between. The CDR3 extends over 12 amino acids. The CDR3: CASSGETYEQYF. CDR3 coding DNA: TGTGCCTCCTCAGGGGAGACCTACGAGCAGTACTTC.

Many counts were recorded for this clonotype. This chain connects TRBV4-2 to TRBJ2-2, with D possibly being TRBD1 or TRBD2 (5 bases each). CDR1 is LGHNA, CDR2 YNFKEQ, per germline. This CDR3 spans 16 amino acids. V was clipped by 0 bases and J by 3 bases, with 11 bases between them. The chain's CDR3 is CASSQEVGTHTGELFF. The CDR3 nucleotides are TGTGCCAGCAGCCAAGAGGTTGGGACGCACACCGGGGAGCTGTTTTTT.

V and J are TRBV7-9 and TRBJ2-7; 9 bases match TRBD1. Germline lookup yields CDR1 SEHNR and CDR2 FQNEAQ (reference sequence). CDR3 size: 14 residues. Germline trimming cut 5 bases from V and 0 bases from J; bases unmatched to any gene: 2. In DNA, the CDR3 is TGTGCCAGCAGCACAGGGGGCTCCTCCTACGAGCAGTACGTC. Amino acid sequence: CASSTGGSSYEQYV.

This clonotype was picked up many times. The chain couples TRBV12-3 or TRBV12-4 to TRBJ2-7, with TRBD2 matching over 8 bases. The CDR3 runs to 14 residues. V lost 5 bases to trimming and J lost 3 bases; unmatched junction nucleotides: 6. DNA of the CDR3: TGTGCCAGCAGTCCCCAGCGGGAGCGCTACGAGCAGTACTTC. Translating gives CASSPQRERYEQYF.

This clonotype was observed a few times. The chain couples TRBV7-4 to TRBJ2-1, with D tentatively TRBD2 (5 bases). The germline V gene encodes CDR1 SGHVT and CDR2 SQSDAQ. V gave up 5 bases and J gave up 1 base, with 15 bases separating them. The CDR3 runs 16 residues. CDR3 sequence reads: CASSAMDGESYNEQFF. The CDR3 bases are TGTGCCAGCAGCGCGATGGACGGGGAGTCCTACAATGAGCAGTTCTTC.

This clonotype was seen repeatedly, ten times or more. The chain combines TRBV12-3 or TRBV12-4 with TRBJ1-6; D perhaps matches TRBD1 (5 bases). V was trimmed by 3 bases and J by 6 bases, leaving 12 bases between them. The CDR3 sequence is 15 residues long. CDR3 in amino acids: CASSFRGVVNSPLHF. The DNA for the CDR3 is TGTGCCAGCAGTTTTAGAGGGGTGGTTAATTCACCCCTCCACTTT.

This chain links TRBV27 with TRBJ2-7; D is unresolved. From germline, CDR1 is MNHEY and CDR2 SMNVEV (reference sequence). CDR3 length: 13 residues. Trimming removed 5 bases at V and 3 bases at J, with 11 bases between. Here the CDR3 reads CASSLGRIYEQYF. The CDR3 coding sequence is TGTGCCAGCAGTCTCGGACGGATCTACGAGCAGTACTTC.

CDR3 residues: CASNPIRGQGQFF. DNA for the CDR3: TGTGCCAGCAATCCGATTAGGGGCCAAGGGCAGTTCTTC. The V call is TRBV2, the J call TRBJ2-1; possibly TRBD1 for D (5 bases). Trimming removed 7 bases from V and 12 bases from J, with 19 bases in between. The CDR3 runs to 13 residues. The germline gives CDR1 SNHLY, CDR2 FYNNEI. Full variable domain (remainder filled in from reference TRBV2 and TRBJ2-1): EPEVTQTPSHQVTQMGQEVILRCVPISNHLYFYWYRQILGQKVEFLVSFYNNEISEKSEIFDDQFSVERPDGSNFTLKIRSTKLEDSAMYFCASNPIRGQGQFFGPGTRLTVL.

The sample holds many counts of this clonotype. The chain couples TRBV6-5 to TRBJ2-7; 8 bases fit TRBD1. In germline, CDR1 is MNHEY, CDR2 SVGAGI. CDR3 length: 15 amino acids. With 6 bases clipped from V and 0 bases from J, the junction kept 7 bases outside the gene matches. The CDR3 region is CASRMGQDLSYEQYV. The CDR3, as DNA: TGTGCCAGCAGGATGGGACAGGACCTCTCCTACGAGCAGTACGTC.

This clonotype has only a few counts. This chain joins TRBV6-1 and TRBJ2-1; D not resolved. The CDR3 covers 14 residues. V lost 8 bases and J lost 0, with 11 bases in between. Germline values: CDR1 MNHNS, CDR2 SASEGT. The chain's CDR3 is CASYTSGSYNEQFF. The CDR3 bases are TGTGCCAGCTACACCTCTGGCTCCTACAATGAGCAGTTCTTC.

The table lists this clonotype with many counts. This chain links TRBV12-3 or TRBV12-4 with TRBJ2-3, with 7 positions matching TRBD2. The V segment lost 1 base and the J segment 4 bases; nucleotides outside the gene matches: 5. The CDR3 covers 15 residues. This chain's CDR3 is CASSLGGRAADTQYF. CDR3 in DNA: TGTGCCAGCAGTTTAGGTGGGAGGGCGGCAGATACGCAGTATTTT.

This clonotype has ten or more counts. The V call is TRBV20-1, the J call TRBJ1-3; unclear D gene. Germline CDR1 DFQATT, CDR2 SNEGSKA (reference sequence). This CDR3 is 11 amino acids long. V was cut by 5 bases and J by 0 bases, with 2 bases left in between. The CDR3: CSAYSGNTIYF. The CDR3 DNA reads as TGCAGTGCTTACTCTGGAAACACCATATATTTT.